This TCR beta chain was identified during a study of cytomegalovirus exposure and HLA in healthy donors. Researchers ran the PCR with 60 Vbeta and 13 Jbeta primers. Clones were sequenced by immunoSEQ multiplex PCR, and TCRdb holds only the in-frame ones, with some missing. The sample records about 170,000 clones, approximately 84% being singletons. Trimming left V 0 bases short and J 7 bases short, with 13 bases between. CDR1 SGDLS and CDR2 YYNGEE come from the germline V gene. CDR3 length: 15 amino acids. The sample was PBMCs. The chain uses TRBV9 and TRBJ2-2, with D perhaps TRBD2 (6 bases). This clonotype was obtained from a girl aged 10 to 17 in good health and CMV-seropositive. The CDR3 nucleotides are TGTGCCAGCAGCGTAGGGGGGGTTTCGCGCGGGGAGCTGTTTTTT. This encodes CASSVGGVSRGELFF. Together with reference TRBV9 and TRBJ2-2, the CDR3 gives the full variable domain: DSGVTQTPKHLITATGQRVTLRCSPRSGDLSVYWYQQSLDQGLQFLIQYYNGEERAKGNILERFSAQQFPDLHSELNLSSLELGDSALYFCASSVGGVSRGELFFGEGSRLTVL.